Shown below are 4 T cell receptor beta chains from a single sample sequenced in a study of blood T cell repertoires in COVID-19. The method was immunoSEQ multiplex PCR; TCRdb's version includes in-frame clones alone and lacks a portion of them. The sample lists around 260,000 clones, about 80% occurring once. The sequencing input was PBMCs or T cells enriched from blood (not recorded which). The receptors here all came from a man aged 30 to 45 with acute COVID-19.

V is TRBV7-2 and J is TRBJ1-4; 8 bases align to TRBD1. The CDR3 is 18 amino acids. CDR1 SGHTA and CDR2 FQGNSA come from the germline V gene. V was pared by 4 bases and J by 7 bases, with 17 bases of the junction left unmatched. CDR3 in DNA: TGTGCCAGCAGCTCCAGATTGGGGACAGGCAAGATGACTGAAAAACTGTTTTTT. Protein: CASSSRLGTGKMTEKLFF.

The V gene is TRBV27, the J gene TRBJ1-2, with 9 bases identical to TRBD1. The V segment lost 6 bases and the J segment 8 bases; nucleotides outside the gene matches: 10. This CDR3 spans 14 amino acids. Germline CDR1 is MNHEY and CDR2 is SMNVEV (reference sequence). The CDR3 is CASSFRQGVGGYTF. As DNA, the CDR3 is TGTGCCAGCAGCTTCAGACAGGGGGTTGGGGGCTACACCTTC.

The genes are TRBV5-1 and TRBJ1-1; the match to TRBD1 covers 10 bases. The V segment lost 4 bases and the J segment 5 bases; nucleotides outside the gene matches: 8. The CDR3 covers 15 residues. CDR1 and CDR2 from the germline V gene are SGHRS and YFSETQ. CDR3 DNA: TGCGCCAGCAGCGTGACAGGGGGCGTTAGGACTGAAGCTTTCTTT. Amino acid sequence: CASSVTGGVRTEAFF.

This chain uses TRBV5-6 with TRBJ1-3; 7 bases map to TRBD1. CDR3 length equals 14 residues. CDR1 and CDR2 from the germline V gene are SGHDT and YYEEEE. V was clipped by 4 bases and J by 2 bases; unmatched bases: 3. The CDR3 DNA reads as TGTGCCAGCAGCAAGACAGGGACTGGAAACACCATATATTTT. Encoded protein: CASSKTGTGNTIYF.